This TCR beta chain came from a study of T cell repertoires in cytomegalovirus infection. In the study overall: Matching HLA type and CMV infection were both indicated by public TCR beta signatures.

As for this clonotype: Its antigen remains unknown.

This CDR3 spans 16 amino acids. The germline V gene encodes CDR1 MDHEN and CDR2 SYDVKM. V dropped 3 bases and J dropped 10 bases, with 22 bases sitting between them. TCRdb reprocessed the reads via MiXCR and lists one record per CDR3 protein. The data contain about 310,000 distinct CDR3 sequences, more than 20% of them singletons. Whole-study findings and limits: Summed frequency of shared TCR beta families picked out CMV carriers who also had the relevant HLA.

This TCR was recovered from a human donor in good health (CMV status not recorded). Some clones in this sample may be carry-over from other donors' samples. The chain recombines TRBV28 with TRBJ2-4; D gene unclear. This specimen consisted of cultured PBMCs, obtained from culture after CMV antigen stimulation. The CDR3, as DNA: TGTGCCAGCAGTTTCCCCCCCGTTGGCGCTAGTCGAATTCAGTACTTC. Translation gives CASSFPPVGASRIQYF.